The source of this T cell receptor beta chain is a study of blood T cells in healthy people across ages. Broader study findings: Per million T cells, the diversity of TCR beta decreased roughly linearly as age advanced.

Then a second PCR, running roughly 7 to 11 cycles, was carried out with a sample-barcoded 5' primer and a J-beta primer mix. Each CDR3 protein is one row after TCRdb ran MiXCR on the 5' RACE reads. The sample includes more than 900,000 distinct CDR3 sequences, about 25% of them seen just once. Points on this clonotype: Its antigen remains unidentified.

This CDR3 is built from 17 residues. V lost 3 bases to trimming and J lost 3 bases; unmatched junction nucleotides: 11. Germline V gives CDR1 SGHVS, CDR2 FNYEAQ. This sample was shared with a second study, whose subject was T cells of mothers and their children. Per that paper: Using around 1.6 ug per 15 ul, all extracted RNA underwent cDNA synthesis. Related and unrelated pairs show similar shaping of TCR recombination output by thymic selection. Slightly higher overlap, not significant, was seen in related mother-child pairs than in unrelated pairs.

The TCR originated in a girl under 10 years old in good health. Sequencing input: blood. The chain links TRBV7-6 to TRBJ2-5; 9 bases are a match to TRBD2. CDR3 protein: CASSFSMDRGGEETQYF. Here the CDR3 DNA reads TGTGCCAGCAGCTTTTCCATGGATCGCGGGGGGGAAGAGACCCAGTACTTC.